This T cell receptor (beta chain) was sequenced in a study of naive and memory T cell subsets. Study outcomes and limitations: Expression changes during T cell differentiation may affect RNA-based TCR counts.

The CDR3 spans 16 residues. V lost 1 base and J lost 0, with 10 bases in between. Germline CDR1 SGHTA, CDR2 FQGNSA. This clonotype was counted a few times. Its antigen is as yet unknown. Two oligonucleotides, mixed equimolar, formed the beta constant-region primer covering TRBC1 and TRBC2. The cDNA 3' end received a ligated single-stranded oligonucleotide carrying the SP2 primer and a 12-nucleotide UMI. TCRdb re-analysed the UMI-ligation and nested PCR reads in MiXCR, keeping a single row per CDR3 protein. The top ten clones hold approximately 0.93% of a sample with some 85,000 distinct CDR3 sequences, less than 15% of them seen once. From the second PCR step, alpha and beta chains were amplified apart. CMV status came from CD4+ T cell IFNgamma after overnight CMV lysate stimulation of fresh PBMCs.

This receptor was taken from a human donor in good health. The sample comprised central memory CD4+ T cells from blood. This sequence joins TRBV7-2 and TRBJ1-5; D gene uncertain. CDR3: CASSLEAGGSNQPQHF. The CDR3 nucleotides are TGTGCCAGCAGCTTAGAGGCGGGCGGTAGCAATCAGCCCCAGCATTTT.